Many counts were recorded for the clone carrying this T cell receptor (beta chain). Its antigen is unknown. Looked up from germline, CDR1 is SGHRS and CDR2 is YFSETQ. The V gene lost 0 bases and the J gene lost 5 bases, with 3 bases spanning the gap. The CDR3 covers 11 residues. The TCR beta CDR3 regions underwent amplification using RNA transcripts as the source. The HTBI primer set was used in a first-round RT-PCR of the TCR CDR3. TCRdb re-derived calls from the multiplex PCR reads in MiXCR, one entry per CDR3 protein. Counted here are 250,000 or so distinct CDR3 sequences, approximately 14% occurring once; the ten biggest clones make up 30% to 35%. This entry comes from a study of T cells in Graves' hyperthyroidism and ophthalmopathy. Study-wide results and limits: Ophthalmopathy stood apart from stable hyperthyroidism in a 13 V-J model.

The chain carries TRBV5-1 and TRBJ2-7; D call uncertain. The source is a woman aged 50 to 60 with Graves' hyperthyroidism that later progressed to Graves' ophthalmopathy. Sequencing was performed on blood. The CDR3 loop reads CASSLENEQYF. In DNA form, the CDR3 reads TGCGCCAGCAGCTTGGAGAACGAGCAGTACTTC.